This T cell receptor beta chain stems from a study of cytomegalovirus exposure and HLA in healthy donors. General observations from the study: Several top significant clusters appeared, in a later analysis, to be linked to common viral pathogens. The authors listed around 150 TCR beta chains as cytomegalovirus-associated. In vitro assays verified that three CMV-associated chains recognized CMV antigens specifically.

The CDR3 is 16 amino acids. V shed 6 bases and J 4 bases; nucleotides not matched to a gene: 12. Germline values: CDR1 SNHLY, CDR2 FYNNEI. This PCR relied on a set of 60 Vbeta primers and 13 Jbeta primers. Produced via immunoSEQ multiplex PCR; TCRdb's table is partial and in-frame only. This table holds about 76,000 clones, more than 55% found once. Comment on this clone: The antigen is not known.

Source material: PBMCs. The origin of this receptor is a man aged 60-69 years in good health and CMV-seropositive. The rearrangement links TRBV2 to TRBJ1-5; 7 bases agree with TRBD1. As DNA, the CDR3 is TGTGCCAGCAGCCGGGAGGGGGACAGCCTTAATCAGCCCCAGCATTTT. It encodes CASSREGDSLNQPQHF.